The T cell receptor beta chain under discussion was sequenced for a study of T cell responses to AZD1222 COVID-19 vaccine. Whole-study results and caveats: Donors skewed white British and female; clonal diversity was possibly underestimated. Repertoires were collected only later (after the peak T cell response had occurred). Of the AZD1222 recipients, only 5 to 7 were seropositive at baseline.

This CDR3 has 14 amino acids. Germline CDR1 reads MNHEY; CDR2 reads SMNVEV (reference sequence). Unmatched junction bases numbered 3, after V lost 4 bases and J lost 2 bases. Method: immunoSEQ multiplex PCR; TCRdb's copy keeps in-frame clones and lacks some. Of more than 100,000 clones listed, about 90% were seen once; the top ten hold approximately 10%. On this clone itself: What it binds is unknown.

This chain connects TRBV27 to TRBJ1-2; TRBD1 agrees at 8 bases. Sequenced here: peripheral blood, sampled on day 0 of AZD1222 vaccination. This receptor was taken from an adult in good health. The CDR3 reads CASSSDRVNYGYTF. The CDR3 coding sequence is TGTGCCAGCAGTTCGGACAGGGTCAACTATGGCTACACCTTC.